This T cell receptor beta chain was retrieved from a study of blood T cell repertoires in COVID-19. Study overall: Acute-phase and convalescent COVID-19 samples originated in the United States, Italy and Spain. T cells, B-cell-depleted T cells, or PBMCs supplied cDNA or gDNA.

In the authors' workflow: Counts of nucleated cells, estimated from reference gene primer amplification, were obtained. The method was immunoSEQ multiplex PCR; TCRdb's version includes in-frame clones alone and lacks a portion of them. V and J calls and clone size follow that table, whereas D and trimming were derived from the DNA. The data show over 65,000 clones, around 82% seen once. The V gene's germline CDR1 is MDHEN and CDR2 SYDVKM. The CDR3 consists of 14 residues. V shed 5 bases and J shed 2 bases, with 12 bases lying between them. This clone was observed a single time. The TCR originated in a man of 80 years or more with active COVID-19. Sequenced: peripheral blood. The V gene is TRBV28, the J gene TRBJ2-5, with a tentative D call TRBD1 (6 bases). CDR3 amino acids: CASSSDRFQETQYF. The CDR3, as DNA: TGTGCCAGCAGTAGTGACAGGTTTCAAGAGACCCAGTACTTC. The full variable domain, with the rest looked up from reference TRBV28 and TRBJ2-5, is DVKVTQSSRYLVKRTGEKVFLECVQDMDHENMFWYRQDPGLGLRLIYFSYDVKMKEKGDIPEGYSVSREKKERFSLILESASTNQTSMYLCASSSDRFQETQYFGPGTRLLVL.